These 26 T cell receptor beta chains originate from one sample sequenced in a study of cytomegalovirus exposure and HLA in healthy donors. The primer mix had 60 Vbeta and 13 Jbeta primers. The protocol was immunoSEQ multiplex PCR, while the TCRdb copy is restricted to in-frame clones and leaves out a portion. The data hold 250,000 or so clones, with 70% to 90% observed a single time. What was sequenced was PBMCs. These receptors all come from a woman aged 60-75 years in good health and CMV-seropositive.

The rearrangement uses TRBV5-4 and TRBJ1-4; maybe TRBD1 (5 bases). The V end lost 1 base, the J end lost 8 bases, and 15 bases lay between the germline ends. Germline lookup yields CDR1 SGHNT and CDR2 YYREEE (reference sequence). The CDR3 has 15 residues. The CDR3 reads CASSLSTGQNEKLFF. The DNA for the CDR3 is TGTGCCAGCAGCTTGAGCACAGGTCAAAACGAAAAACTGTTTTTT. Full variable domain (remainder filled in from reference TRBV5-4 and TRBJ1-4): ETGVTQSPTHLIKTRGQQVTLRCSSQSGHNTVSWYQQALGQGPQFIFQYYREEENGRGNFPPRFSGLQFPNYSSELNVNALELDDSALYLCASSLSTGQNEKLFFGSGTQLSVL.

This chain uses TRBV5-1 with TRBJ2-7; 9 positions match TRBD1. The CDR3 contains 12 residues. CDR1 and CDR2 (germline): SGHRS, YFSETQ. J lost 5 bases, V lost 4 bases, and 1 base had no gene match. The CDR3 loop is CASSRDRDEQYF. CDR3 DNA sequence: TGCGCCAGCAGCCGGGACAGGGACGAGCAGTACTTC.

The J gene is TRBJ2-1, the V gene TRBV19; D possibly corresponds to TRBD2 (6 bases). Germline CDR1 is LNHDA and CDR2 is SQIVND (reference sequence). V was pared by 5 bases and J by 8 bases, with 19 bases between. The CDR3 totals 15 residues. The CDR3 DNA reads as TGTGCCAGTAGTTACAGGACTACGGCTAATCATGAGCAGTTCTTC. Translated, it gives CASSYRTTANHEQFF.

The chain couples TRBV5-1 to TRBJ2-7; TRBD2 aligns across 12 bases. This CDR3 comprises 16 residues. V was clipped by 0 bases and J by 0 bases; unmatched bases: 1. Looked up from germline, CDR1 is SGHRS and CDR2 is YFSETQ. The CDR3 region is CASSLGTSGISYEQYF. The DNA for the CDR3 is TGCGCCAGCAGCTTGGGGACTAGCGGGATCTCCTACGAGCAGTACTTC.

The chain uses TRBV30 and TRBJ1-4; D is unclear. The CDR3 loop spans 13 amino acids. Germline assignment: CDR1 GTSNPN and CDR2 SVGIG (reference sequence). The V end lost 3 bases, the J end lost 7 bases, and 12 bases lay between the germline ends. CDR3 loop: CAWSVAGSEKLFF. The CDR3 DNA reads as TGTGCCTGGAGCGTCGCCGGGTCTGAAAAACTGTTTTTT.

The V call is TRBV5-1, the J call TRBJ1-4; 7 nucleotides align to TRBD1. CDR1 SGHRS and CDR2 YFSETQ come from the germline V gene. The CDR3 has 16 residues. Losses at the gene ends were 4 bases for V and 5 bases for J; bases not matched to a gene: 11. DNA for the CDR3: TGCGCCAGCAGCCTCTTTCAGGGGGGCTTGAATGAAAAACTGTTTTTT. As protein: CASSLFQGGLNEKLFF.

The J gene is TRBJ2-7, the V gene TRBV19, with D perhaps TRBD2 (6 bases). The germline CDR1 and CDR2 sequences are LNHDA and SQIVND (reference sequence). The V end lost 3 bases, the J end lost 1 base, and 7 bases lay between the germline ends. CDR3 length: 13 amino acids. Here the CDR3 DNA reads TGTGCCAGTAGTATCCTAGCGTCCTACGAGCAGTACTTC. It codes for CASSILASYEQYF.

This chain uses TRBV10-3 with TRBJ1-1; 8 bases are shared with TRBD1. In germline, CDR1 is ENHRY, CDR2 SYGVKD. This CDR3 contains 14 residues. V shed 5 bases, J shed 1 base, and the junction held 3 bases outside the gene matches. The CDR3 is CAISNDRGNTEAFF. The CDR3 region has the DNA TGTGCCATCAGTAATGACAGGGGGAACACTGAAGCTTTCTTT.

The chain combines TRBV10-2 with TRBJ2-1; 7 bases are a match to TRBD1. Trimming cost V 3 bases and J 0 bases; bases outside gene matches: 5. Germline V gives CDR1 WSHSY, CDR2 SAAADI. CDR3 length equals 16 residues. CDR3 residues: CASSDWGQSSYNEQFF. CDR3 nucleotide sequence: TGCGCCAGCAGTGATTGGGGACAGAGCTCCTACAATGAGCAGTTCTTC.

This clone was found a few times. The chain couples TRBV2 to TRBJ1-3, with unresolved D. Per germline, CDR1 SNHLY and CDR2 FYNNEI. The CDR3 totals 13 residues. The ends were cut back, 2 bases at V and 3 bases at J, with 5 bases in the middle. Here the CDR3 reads CASSERGGNTIYF. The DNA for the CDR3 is TGTGCCAGCAGTGAACGCGGTGGAAACACCATATATTTT.

CDR3 sequence: CASSPWTGVRNSPLHF. The CDR3 nucleotides are TGTGCCAGCTCACCATGGACAGGGGTCCGTAATTCACCCCTCCACTTT. This chain uses TRBV18 with TRBJ1-6, with TRBD1 identical over 9 bases. This CDR3 has 16 amino acids. V shed 2 bases, J shed 6 bases, and the junction held 5 bases outside the gene matches. CDR1 is KGHSH and CDR2 is LQKENI in the germline V gene.

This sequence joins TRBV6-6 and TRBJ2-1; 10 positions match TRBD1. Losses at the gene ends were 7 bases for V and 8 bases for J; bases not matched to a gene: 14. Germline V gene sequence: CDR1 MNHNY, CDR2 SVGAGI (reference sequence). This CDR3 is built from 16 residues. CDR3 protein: CASTTGGGTGVYEQFF. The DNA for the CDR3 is TGTGCCAGCACGACTGGGGGAGGGACAGGGGTTTATGAGCAGTTCTTC.

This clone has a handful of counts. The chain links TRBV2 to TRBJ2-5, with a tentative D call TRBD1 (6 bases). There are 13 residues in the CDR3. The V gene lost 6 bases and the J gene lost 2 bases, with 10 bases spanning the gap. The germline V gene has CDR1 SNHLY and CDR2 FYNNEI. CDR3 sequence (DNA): TGTGCCAGCAGGAGGGGGTATCAAGAGACCCAGTACTTC. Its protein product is CASRRGYQETQYF.

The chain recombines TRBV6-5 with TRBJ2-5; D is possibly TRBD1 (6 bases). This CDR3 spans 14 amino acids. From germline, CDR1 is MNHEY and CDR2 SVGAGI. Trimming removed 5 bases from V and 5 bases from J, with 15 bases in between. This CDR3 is CASSANRVGETQYF. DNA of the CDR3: TGTGCCAGCAGTGCGAACAGGGTCGGGGAGACCCAGTACTTC.

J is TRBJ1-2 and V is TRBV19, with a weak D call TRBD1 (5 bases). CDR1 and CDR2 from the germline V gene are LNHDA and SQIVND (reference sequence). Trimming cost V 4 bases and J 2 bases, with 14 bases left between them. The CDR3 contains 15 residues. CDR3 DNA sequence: TGTGCCAGTAGTACCCCATGGACACGGAACTATGGCTACACCTTC. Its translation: CASSTPWTRNYGYTF.

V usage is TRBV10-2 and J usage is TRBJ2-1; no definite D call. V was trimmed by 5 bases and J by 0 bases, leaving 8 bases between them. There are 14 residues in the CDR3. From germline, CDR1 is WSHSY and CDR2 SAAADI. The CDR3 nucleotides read TGCGCCAGCAGTATGTTGAGCTCCTACAATGAGCAGTTCTTC. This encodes CASSMLSSYNEQFF.

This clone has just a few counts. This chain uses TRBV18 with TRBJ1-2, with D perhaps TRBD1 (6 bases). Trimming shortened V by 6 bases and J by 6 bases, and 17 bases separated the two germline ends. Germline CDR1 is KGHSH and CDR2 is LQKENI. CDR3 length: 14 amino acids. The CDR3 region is CASSQRQVEDGYTF. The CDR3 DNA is TGTGCCAGCTCGCAAAGACAGGTTGAGGATGGCTACACCTTC.

The CDR3 nucleotides read TGTGCCAGCAGCTTAGCCGGGACAGCTTCTGGGGCCAACGTCCTGACTTTC. It specifies CASSLAGTASGANVLTF. This chain uses TRBV7-6 with TRBJ2-6; 7 bases line up with TRBD1. V lost 0 bases to trimming and J lost 1 base; unmatched junction nucleotides: 3. Germline assignment: CDR1 SGHVS and CDR2 FNYEAQ. This CDR3 region has 17 residues.

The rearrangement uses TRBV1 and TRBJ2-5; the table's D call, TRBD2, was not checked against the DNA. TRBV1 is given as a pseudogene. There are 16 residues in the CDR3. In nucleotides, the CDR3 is TGCACCAGCAGCCGGTTTTGCGGGAGGGCCCGAGAGACCCAGTACTTC. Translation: CTSSRFCGRARETQYF.

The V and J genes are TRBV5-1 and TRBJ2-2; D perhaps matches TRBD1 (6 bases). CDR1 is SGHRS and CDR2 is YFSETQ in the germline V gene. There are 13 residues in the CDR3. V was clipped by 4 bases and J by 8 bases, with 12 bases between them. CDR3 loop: CASSLRQAGELFF. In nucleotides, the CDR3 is TGCGCCAGCAGCCTTCGACAGGCAGGGGAGCTGTTTTTT.

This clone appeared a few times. For the CDR3, the DNA is TGTGCCAGCCACCCGATGAGCGGGTCCTACGAGCAGTACTTC. Translated, it gives CASHPMSGSYEQYF. This chain joins TRBV5-6 and TRBJ2-7; D is possibly TRBD2 (6 bases). Germline loops: CDR1 SGHDT, CDR2 YYEEEE. Deletions cut 7 bases from V and 1 base from J, with 15 bases between. This CDR3 is 14 amino acids long.

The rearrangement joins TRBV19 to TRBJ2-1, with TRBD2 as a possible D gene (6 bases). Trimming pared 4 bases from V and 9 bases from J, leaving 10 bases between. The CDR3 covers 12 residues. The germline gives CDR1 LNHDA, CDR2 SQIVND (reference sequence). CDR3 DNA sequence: TGTGCCAGTAGTACCGCGGGGTTTGAGCAGTTCTTC. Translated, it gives CASSTAGFEQFF.

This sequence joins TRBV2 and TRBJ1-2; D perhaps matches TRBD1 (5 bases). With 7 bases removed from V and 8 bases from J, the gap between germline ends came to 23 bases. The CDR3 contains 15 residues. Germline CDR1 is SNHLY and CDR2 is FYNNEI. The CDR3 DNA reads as TGTGCCAGCAATAGCCCCGCCGACAGTAATGGAGGCTACACCTTC. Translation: CASNSPADSNGGYTF.

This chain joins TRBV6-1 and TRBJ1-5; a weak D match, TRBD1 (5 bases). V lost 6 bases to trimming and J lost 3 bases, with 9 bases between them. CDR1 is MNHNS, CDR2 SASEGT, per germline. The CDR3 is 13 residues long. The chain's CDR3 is CASRDRSNQPQHF. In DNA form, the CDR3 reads TGTGCCAGCAGAGACAGATCCAATCAGCCCCAGCATTTT.

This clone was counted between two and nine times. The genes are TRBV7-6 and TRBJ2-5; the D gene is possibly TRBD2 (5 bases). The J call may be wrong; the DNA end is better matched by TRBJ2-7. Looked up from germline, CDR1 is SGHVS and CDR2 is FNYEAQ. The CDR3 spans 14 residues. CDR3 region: CASSLVEGTYEQYF. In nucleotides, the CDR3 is TGTGCCAGCAGCTTAGTCGAGGGCACCTACGAGCAGTACTTC.

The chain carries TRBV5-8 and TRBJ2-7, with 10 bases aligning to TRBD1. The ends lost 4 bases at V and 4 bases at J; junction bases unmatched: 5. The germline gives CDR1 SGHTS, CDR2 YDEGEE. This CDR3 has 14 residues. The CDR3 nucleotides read TGTGCCAGCAGCATGCGGACAGGGGGGTACGAGCAGTACTTC. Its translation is CASSMRTGGYEQYF. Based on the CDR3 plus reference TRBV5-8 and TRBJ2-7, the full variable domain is EAGVTQSPTHLIKTRGQQATLRCSPISGHTSVYWYQQALGLGLQFLLWYDEGEERNRGNFPPRFSGRQFPNYSSELNVNALELEDSALYLCASSMRTGGYEQYFGPGTRLTVT.